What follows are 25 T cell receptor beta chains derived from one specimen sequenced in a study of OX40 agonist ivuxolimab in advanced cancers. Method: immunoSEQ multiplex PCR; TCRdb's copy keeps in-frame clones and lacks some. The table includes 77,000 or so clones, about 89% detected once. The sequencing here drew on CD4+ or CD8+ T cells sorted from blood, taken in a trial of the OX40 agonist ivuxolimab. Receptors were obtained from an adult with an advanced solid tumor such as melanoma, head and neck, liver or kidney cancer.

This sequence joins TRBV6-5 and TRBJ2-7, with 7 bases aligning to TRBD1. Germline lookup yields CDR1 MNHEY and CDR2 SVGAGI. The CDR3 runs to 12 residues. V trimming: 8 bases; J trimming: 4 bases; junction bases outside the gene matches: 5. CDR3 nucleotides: TGTGCCAGCCGAAAGACAGGGTACGAGCAGTACTTC. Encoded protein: CASRKTGYEQYF.

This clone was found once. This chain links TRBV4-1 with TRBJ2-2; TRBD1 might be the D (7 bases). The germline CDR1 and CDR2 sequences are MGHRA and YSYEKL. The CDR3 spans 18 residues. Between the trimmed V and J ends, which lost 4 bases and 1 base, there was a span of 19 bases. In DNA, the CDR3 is TGCGCCAGCAGCCTCTCGGAGGGGACAGCTTTGAACACCGGGGAGCTGTTTTTT. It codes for CASSLSEGTALNTGELFF.

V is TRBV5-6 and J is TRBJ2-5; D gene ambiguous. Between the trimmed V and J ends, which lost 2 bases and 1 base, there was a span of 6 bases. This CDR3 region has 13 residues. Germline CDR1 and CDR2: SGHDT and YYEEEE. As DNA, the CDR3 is TGTGCCAGCAGCTTAATCAGCCAAGAGACCCAGTACTTC. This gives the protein CASSLISQETQYF.

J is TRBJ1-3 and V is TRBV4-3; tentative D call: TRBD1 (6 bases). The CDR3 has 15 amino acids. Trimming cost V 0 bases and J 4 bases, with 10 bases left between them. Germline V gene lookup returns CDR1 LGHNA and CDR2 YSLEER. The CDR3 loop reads CASSQDRGGGNTIYF. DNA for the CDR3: TGCGCCAGCAGCCAAGACAGGGGAGGGGGAAACACCATATATTTT.

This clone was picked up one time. This chain's CDR3 is CASSLDRASGNTIYF. CDR3 in DNA: TGTGCCAGCAGCTTAGATAGGGCCTCTGGAAACACCATATATTTT. The chain joins TRBV11-2 to TRBJ1-3; D ambiguous. The CDR3 is made up of 15 amino acids. The V end lost 0 bases, the J end lost 0 bases, and 6 bases lay between the germline ends. Germline CDR1 SGHAT, CDR2 FQNNGV.

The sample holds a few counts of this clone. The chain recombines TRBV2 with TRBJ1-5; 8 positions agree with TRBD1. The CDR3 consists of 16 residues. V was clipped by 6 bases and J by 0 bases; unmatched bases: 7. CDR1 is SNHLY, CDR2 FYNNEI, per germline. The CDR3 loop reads CASRADRGYSNQPQHF. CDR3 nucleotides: TGTGCCAGCAGAGCTGACAGGGGCTATAGCAATCAGCCCCAGCATTTT. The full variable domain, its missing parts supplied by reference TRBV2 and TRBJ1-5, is EPEVTQTPSHQVTQMGQEVILRCVPISNHLYFYWYRQILGQKVEFLVSFYNNEISEKSEIFDDQFSVERPDGSNFTLKIRSTKLEDSAMYFCASRADRGYSNQPQHFGDGTRLSIL.

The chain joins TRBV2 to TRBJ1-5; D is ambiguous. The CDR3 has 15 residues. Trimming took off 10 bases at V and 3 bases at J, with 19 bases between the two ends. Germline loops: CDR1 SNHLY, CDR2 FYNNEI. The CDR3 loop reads CATARVGQSNQPQHF. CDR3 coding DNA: TGTGCCACCGCACGGGTAGGGCAATCCAATCAGCCCCAGCATTTT.

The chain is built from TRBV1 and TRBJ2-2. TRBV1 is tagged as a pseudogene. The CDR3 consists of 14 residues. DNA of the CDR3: TGCACCAGCAGCCAACCCCCGAACACCGGGGAGCTGTTTTTT. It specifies CTSSQPPNTGELFF.

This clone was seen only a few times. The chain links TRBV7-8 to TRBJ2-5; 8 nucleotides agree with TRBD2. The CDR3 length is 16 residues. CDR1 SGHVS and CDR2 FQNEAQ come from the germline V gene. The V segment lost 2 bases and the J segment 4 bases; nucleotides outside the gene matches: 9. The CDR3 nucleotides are TGTGCCAGCAGCTTAACAGCGGGAGAGGGACGAGAGACCCAGTACTTC. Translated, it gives CASSLTAGEGRETQYF.

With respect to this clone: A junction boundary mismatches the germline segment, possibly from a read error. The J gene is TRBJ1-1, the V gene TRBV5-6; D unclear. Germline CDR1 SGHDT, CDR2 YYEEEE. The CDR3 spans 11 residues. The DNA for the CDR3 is TGTGCCAGCAGCTTGGGAGCTGAGGCTTTCTTT. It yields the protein CASSLGAEAFF.

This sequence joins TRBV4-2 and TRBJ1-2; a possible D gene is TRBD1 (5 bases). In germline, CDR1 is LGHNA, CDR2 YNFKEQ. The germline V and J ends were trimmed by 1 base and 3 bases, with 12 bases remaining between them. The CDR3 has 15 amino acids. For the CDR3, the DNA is TGTGCCAGCAGCCAAGGGGGGTCGGGATACTATGGCTACACCTTC. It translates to CASSQGGSGYYGYTF.

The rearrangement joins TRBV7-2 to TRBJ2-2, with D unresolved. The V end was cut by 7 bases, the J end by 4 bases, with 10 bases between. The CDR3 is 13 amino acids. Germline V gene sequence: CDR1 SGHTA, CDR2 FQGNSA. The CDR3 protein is CASNHLGTGELFF. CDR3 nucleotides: TGTGCCAGCAACCACCTGGGCACCGGGGAGCTGTTTTTT. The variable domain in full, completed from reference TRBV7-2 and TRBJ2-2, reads GAGVSQSPSNKVTEKGKDVELRCDPISGHTALYWYRQSLGQGLEFLIYFQGNSAPDKSGLPSDRFSAERTGGSVSTLTIQRTQQEDSAVYLCASNHLGTGELFFGEGSRLTVL.

The CDR3 nucleotides read TGTGCCAGCAGTTACTCGTCGGAGCGGATCAATGAGCAGTTCTTC. Protein: CASSYSSERINEQFF. The rearrangement joins TRBV6-5 to TRBJ2-1, with D possibly matching TRBD2 (5 bases). The germline V and J ends were trimmed by 0 bases and 6 bases, with 12 bases remaining between them. The CDR3 is 15 amino acids. Germline CDR1 MNHEY, CDR2 SVGAGI.

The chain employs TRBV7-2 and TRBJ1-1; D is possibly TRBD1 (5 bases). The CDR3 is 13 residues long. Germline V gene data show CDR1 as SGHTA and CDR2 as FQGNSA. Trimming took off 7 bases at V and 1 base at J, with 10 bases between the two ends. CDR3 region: CASTRQTNTEAFF. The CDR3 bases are TGTGCCAGCACCCGACAGACGAACACTGAAGCTTTCTTT.

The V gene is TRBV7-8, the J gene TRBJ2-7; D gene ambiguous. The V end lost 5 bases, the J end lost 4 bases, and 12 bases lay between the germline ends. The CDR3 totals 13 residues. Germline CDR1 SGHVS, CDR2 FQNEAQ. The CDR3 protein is CASSLGQLYEQYF. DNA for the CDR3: TGTGCCAGCAGCCTCGGGCAGTTGTACGAGCAGTACTTC.

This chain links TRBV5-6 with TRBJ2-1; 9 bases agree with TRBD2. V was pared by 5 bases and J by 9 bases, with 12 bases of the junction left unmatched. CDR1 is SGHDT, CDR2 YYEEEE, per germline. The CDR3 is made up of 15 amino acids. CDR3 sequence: CASRRVAGERGEQFF. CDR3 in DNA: TGTGCCAGCAGACGTGTAGCGGGAGAAAGGGGTGAGCAGTTCTTC. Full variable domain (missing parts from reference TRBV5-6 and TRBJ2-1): DAGVTQSPTHLIKTRGQQVTLRCSPKSGHDTVSWYQQALGQGPQFIFQYYEEEERQRGNFPDRFSGHQFPNYSSELNVNALLLGDSALYLCASRRVAGERGEQFFGPGTRLTVL.

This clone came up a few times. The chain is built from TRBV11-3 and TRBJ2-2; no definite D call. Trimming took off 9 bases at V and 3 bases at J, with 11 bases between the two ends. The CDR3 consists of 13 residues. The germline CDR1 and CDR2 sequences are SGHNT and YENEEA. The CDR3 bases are TGTGCCAGTGCTCTGGGTGACACCGGGGAGCTGTTTTTT. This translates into CASALGDTGELFF.

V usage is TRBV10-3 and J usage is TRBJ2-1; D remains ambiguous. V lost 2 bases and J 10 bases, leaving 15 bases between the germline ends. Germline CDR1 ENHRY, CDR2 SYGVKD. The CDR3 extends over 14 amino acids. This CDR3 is CAISEVGDVGEQFF. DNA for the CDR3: TGTGCCATCAGTGAGGTGGGTGATGTGGGAGAGCAGTTCTTC.

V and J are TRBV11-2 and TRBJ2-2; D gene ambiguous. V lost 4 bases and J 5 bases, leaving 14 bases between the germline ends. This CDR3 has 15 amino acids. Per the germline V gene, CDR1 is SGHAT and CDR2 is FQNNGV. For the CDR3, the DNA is TGTGCCAGCAGCTCCGCATCCTTCGGAACCGGGGAGCTGTTTTTT. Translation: CASSSASFGTGELFF.

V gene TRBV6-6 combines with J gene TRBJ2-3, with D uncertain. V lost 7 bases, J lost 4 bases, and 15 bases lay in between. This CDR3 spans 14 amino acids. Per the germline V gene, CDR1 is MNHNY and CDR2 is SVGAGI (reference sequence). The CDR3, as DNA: TGTGCCAGCACCCGAGACCTGGGCCCAGATACGCAGTATTTT. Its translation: CASTRDLGPDTQYF.

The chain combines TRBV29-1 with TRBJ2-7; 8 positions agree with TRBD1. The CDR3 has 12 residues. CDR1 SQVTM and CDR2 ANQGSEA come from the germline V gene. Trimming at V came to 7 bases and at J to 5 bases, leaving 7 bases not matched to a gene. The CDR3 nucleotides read TGCAGCGCCAGGACAGGGCCCCACGAGCAGTACTTC. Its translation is CSARTGPHEQYF.

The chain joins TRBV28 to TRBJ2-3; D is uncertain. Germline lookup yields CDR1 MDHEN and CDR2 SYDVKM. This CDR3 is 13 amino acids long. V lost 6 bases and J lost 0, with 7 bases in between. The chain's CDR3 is CASSTQSTDTQYF. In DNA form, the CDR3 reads TGTGCCAGCAGCACCCAAAGCACAGATACGCAGTATTTT.

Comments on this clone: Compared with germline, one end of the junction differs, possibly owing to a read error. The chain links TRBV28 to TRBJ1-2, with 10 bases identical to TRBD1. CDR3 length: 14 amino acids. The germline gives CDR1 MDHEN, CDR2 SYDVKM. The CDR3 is CASSLWTGGYGYTF. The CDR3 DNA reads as TGTGCCAGCAGTCTATGGACAGGGGGCTATGGCTACACCTTC.

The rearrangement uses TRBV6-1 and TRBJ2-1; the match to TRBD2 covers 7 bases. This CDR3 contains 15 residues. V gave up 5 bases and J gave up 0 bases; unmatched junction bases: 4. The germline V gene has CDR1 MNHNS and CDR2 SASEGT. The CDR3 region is CASSREGFSYNEQFF. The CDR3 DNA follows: TGTGCCAGCAGTAGGGAGGGCTTCTCCTACAATGAGCAGTTCTTC.

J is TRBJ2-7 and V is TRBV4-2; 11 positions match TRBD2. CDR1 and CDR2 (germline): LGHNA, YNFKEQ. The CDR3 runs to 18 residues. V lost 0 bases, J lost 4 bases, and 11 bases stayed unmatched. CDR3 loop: CASSQDLAGGPVGYEQYF. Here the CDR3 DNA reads TGTGCCAGCAGCCAAGATTTAGCGGGAGGGCCAGTTGGGTACGAGCAGTACTTC.